This entry describes one TCR beta chain. The antigen is not known. This same CDR3 is encoded by further DNA sequences in the sample. The record originates from a study of shared clonotypes between healthy human individuals. The V and J ends lost 1 base and 1 base respectively, with 8 bases between them. There are 15 residues in the CDR3. Germline CDR1 SGHTA, CDR2 FQGNSA. Overall study findings and caveats: Sequencing of the sorted subsets was shown by rarefaction to be incomplete despite large depth. Against clonotypes common to all four donors, non-shared ones had lower generation probabilities.

Sequencing used immunoSEQ multiplex PCR; TCRdb keeps in-frame clones, though not all of them. The table shows approximately 2.4 million clones, with under 97% occurring only once. Sequencing used naive CD4+ T cells sorted from blood. Subset in this sample: CD45RA+ positively selected. The sequence was obtained from a man younger than 35 in good health. This rearrangement joins TRBV7-2 to TRBJ2-1; D possibly corresponds to TRBD1 (6 bases). DNA for the CDR3: TGTGCCAGCAGCTTAGGAGGGGGTTCCTACAATGAGCAGTTCTTC. Its protein product is CASSLGGGSYNEQFF.